This T cell receptor beta chain was observed in a study of T cell responses to AZD1222 COVID-19 vaccine. The study's findings and limits: Repertoire sampling was restricted to post-peak T cell response timepoints. After two AZD1222 doses, spike-specific TCR breadth and depth rose versus day 0. White British donors predominated, females outnumbered males, and clonal diversity was possibly underestimated.

Here immunoSEQ multiplex PCR was the method, and the copy in TCRdb shows in-frame clones only, minus some. In the table there are approximately 99,000 clones, 86% of which are singletons. The CDR3 has 19 residues. CDR1 KGHDR and CDR2 SFDVKD come from the germline V gene. V shed 4 bases, J shed 0 bases, and the junction held 12 bases outside the gene matches. About this clone: Its target is unknown.

The specimen comprised peripheral blood, sampled on day 0 of AZD1222 vaccination. The TCR sequence derives from an adult in good health. V usage is TRBV24-1 and J usage is TRBJ1-5; 9 nucleotides agree with TRBD1. This chain's CDR3 is CATSDSPGQGPYSNQPQHF. In DNA form, the CDR3 reads TGTGCCACCAGTGACAGTCCGGGACAGGGTCCCTATAGCAATCAGCCCCAGCATTTT.